This T cell receptor (beta chain) came from a study of T cell responses to AZD1222 COVID-19 vaccine. Findings of the study overall: Within unmutated variant regions lay the reported targets of nearly half of spike-specific TCRs. At study baseline, merely over 5 AZD1222 recipients were seropositive. Spike-wide vaccine-associated CD4 TCRs dominated at 160-218 and 743-854.

Points on this clone: Its antigen is unknown.

Sequencing used immunoSEQ multiplex PCR; TCRdb keeps in-frame clones, though not all of them. The sample consists of 200,000 to 250,000 clones, 94% of them appearing once. The germline V gene encodes CDR1 MDHEN and CDR2 SYDVKM. Unmatched junction bases numbered 10, after V lost 5 bases and J lost 3 bases. The CDR3 contains 15 residues. The clonotype comes from an adult who received the MenACWY meningococcal vaccine as a control. Here the sequenced sample was peripheral blood, taken 28 days after the second dose of the MenACWY control vaccine. J is TRBJ2-7 and V is TRBV28, with 7 bases identical to TRBD1. The CDR3 here is CASSTKQGRIYEQYF. The CDR3 DNA follows: TGTGCCAGCAGTACAAAACAGGGGCGGATCTACGAGCAGTACTTC.